What follows is one TCR beta chain and its context. Germline CDR1 is MNHEY and CDR2 is SVGAGI. This CDR3 is built from 14 residues. Deletions cut 0 bases from V and 8 bases from J, with 13 bases between. The data stem from a study of blood T cell repertoires in COVID-19. Study details: Acute and convalescent COVID-19 specimens originated in the United States, Italy and Spain. In each case, the material was cDNA or gDNA derived from T cells, B-cell-depleted T cells, or PBMCs.

Per the original methods: Amplification with reference gene primers provided the estimates of nucleated cell counts. Data came from immunoSEQ multiplex PCR; TCRdb stores just in-frame clones and leaves some out. V and J calls and clone size are those listed in that table; D and trimming were worked out from the DNA. The table has a few hundred thousand clones, roughly 86% seen once; the top ten hold more than 9%. The chain links TRBV6-5 to TRBJ1-2; tentative D call: TRBD1 (5 bases). Specimen: peripheral blood. This TCR was recovered from a woman in her 30s with COVID-19, enrolled during active disease. CDR3 region: CASSYSGLWGGYTF. CDR3 nucleotide sequence: TGTGCCAGCAGTTACTCGGGACTTTGGGGGGGCTACACCTTC.